One sample yielded the 17 T cell receptor beta chains listed below, sequenced in a study of CD8+CD57+ T cells in acquired aplastic anemia. Genomic DNA served as template for TCR beta VDJ and CDR3 profiling. TCRdb re-called the reads through MiXCR, storing one row per CDR3 protein. Here the sample spans about 210,000 distinct CDR3 sequences, approximately 60% being singletons. Source material: sorted CD4+, CD8+, or CD8+CD57+ T cells (not recorded which) from PBMCs. Receptors originate from a human donor in good health.

The chain is built from TRBV2 and TRBJ1-6; no reliable D call. Per the germline V gene, CDR1 is SNHLY and CDR2 is FYNNEI. The CDR3 is made up of 14 amino acids. The V gene lost 4 bases and the J gene lost 6 bases, with 10 bases spanning the gap. The DNA for the CDR3 is TGTGCCAGCAGTGCTCACGGGAGTAATTCACCCCTCCACTTT. This codes for CASSAHGSNSPLHF.

On this clonotype itself: In this CDR3 the conserved last residue, phenylalanine or tryptophan, is missing, so a read error is likely. The rearrangement uses TRBV7-9 and TRBJ1-2; 10 bases map to TRBD1. Per the germline V gene, CDR1 is SEHNR and CDR2 is FQNEAQ (reference sequence). The CDR3 is 14 amino acids. The junction had 8 bases not matched to a gene; V was cut back by 5 bases and J by 8 bases. Here the CDR3 reads CASSAGGTGEGYTI. As DNA, the CDR3 is TGTGCCAGCAGCGCAGGGGGGACAGGGGAAGGCTACACCATC.

The gene calls are TRBV7-9 and TRBJ1-6; D is ambiguous. CDR1 and CDR2 (germline): SEHNR, FQNEAQ (reference sequence). V shed 5 bases and J shed 10 bases, with 18 bases lying between them. The CDR3 has 15 amino acids. This chain's CDR3 is CASSPLVLAGSPLHF. The CDR3 DNA is TGTGCCAGCAGCCCCTTGGTACTAGCGGGGTCACCCCTCCACTTT.

The chain employs TRBV10-1 and TRBJ2-7, with 7 positions matching TRBD1. CDR1 is WNHNN, CDR2 SYGVQD, per germline (reference sequence). The CDR3 extends over 17 amino acids. After removal of 0 bases from V and 4 bases from J, the junction contained 12 bases not matched to a gene. The CDR3 DNA is TGCGCCAGCAGTGAGTCAAGGGGGCCGGGCGTTCTATACGAGCAGTACTTC. It translates to CASSESRGPGVLYEQYF.

This chain connects TRBV9 to TRBJ1-2; D is unresolved. This CDR3 contains 13 residues. Trimming took off 0 bases at V and 8 bases at J, with 11 bases between the two ends. Germline CDR1 reads SGDLS; CDR2 reads YYNGEE. The DNA for the CDR3 is TGTGCCAGCAGCGTAGCAAGCCAAGCGGGCTACACCTTC. Protein: CASSVASQAGYTF.

CDR3 DNA sequence: TGCAGTGCTAGAGGGCAGGGGGTAGGCGAGACCCAGTACTTC. It encodes CSARGQGVGETQYF. This chain connects TRBV20-1 to TRBJ2-5; 7 bases are a match to TRBD1. V dropped 1 base and J dropped 5; count of bases not matched to a gene: 7. Germline loops: CDR1 DFQATT, CDR2 SNEGSKA (reference sequence). The CDR3 is made up of 14 amino acids.

The chain combines TRBV24-1 with TRBJ2-3; 8 bases agree with TRBD2. This CDR3 is 16 amino acids long. Germline V gene lookup returns CDR1 KGHDR and CDR2 SFDVKD. The junction had 3 bases not matched to a gene; V was cut back by 2 bases and J by 0 bases. The chain's CDR3 is CATSDWAGGSTDTQYF. The CDR3 nucleotides read TGTGCCACCAGTGATTGGGCGGGAGGTAGCACAGATACGCAGTATTTT.

This clonotype came up many times. This chain joins TRBV20-1 and TRBJ2-2, with 7 bases fitting TRBD2. The CDR3 is made up of 18 amino acids. Germline-derived CDR1 and CDR2 are DFQATT and SNEGSKA (reference sequence). V shed 6 bases and J 5 bases; nucleotides not matched to a gene: 21. CDR3 loop: CSAQRGVLWVTLTGELFF. As DNA, the CDR3 is TGCAGTGCCCAACGGGGGGTTTTGTGGGTAACGTTGACCGGGGAGCTGTTTTTT.

This clonotype showed up many times. DNA for the CDR3: TGTGCCAGCTGGGGACAGAACTACAATGAGCAGTTCTTC. Amino acid sequence: CASWGQNYNEQFF. This chain joins TRBV2 and TRBJ2-1; 7 nucleotides line up with TRBD1. V trimming: 8 bases; J trimming: 3 bases; junction bases outside the gene matches: 4. The CDR3 sequence is 13 residues long. Looked up from germline, CDR1 is SNHLY and CDR2 is FYNNEI.

The chain links TRBV7-3 to TRBJ2-3, with a weak D call TRBD1 (6 bases). The CDR3 has 13 residues. V gave up 5 bases and J gave up 11 bases, with 17 bases separating them. CDR1 is SGHTA, CDR2 FQGTGA, per germline. The CDR3 reads CASSLDGDNEQYF. The CDR3, as DNA: TGTGCCAGCAGCCTCGATGGGGACAATGAGCAGTATTTT.

This chain links TRBV11-2 with TRBJ2-1; weak D call: TRBD2 (6 bases). V was trimmed by 4 bases and J by 10 bases, leaving 23 bases between them. CDR3 length: 16 amino acids. Germline V gives CDR1 SGHAT, CDR2 FQNNGV. For the CDR3, the DNA is TGTGCCAGCAGCTCCGGACCTAGCGCGGGATCAGGCGAGCAGTTCTTC. This sequence encodes CASSSGPSAGSGEQFF.

The rearrangement uses TRBV7-9 and TRBJ1-5; no firm D call. Germline V CDR1 and CDR2: SEHNR, FQNEAQ (reference sequence). Trimming took 5 bases from V and 4 from J, leaving 9 bases between them. The CDR3 totals 13 residues. This CDR3 reads CASSPDTNQPQHF. CDR3 DNA sequence: TGTGCCAGCAGCCCCGACACTAATCAGCCCCAGCATTTT. The full variable domain, its missing parts supplied by reference TRBV7-9 and TRBJ1-5, is DTGVSQNPRHKITKRGQNVTFRCDPISEHNRLYWYRQTLGQGPEFLTYFQNEAQLEKSRLLSDRFSAERPKGSFSTLEIQRTEQGDSAMYLCASSPDTNQPQHFGDGTRLSIL.

V usage is TRBV24-1 and J usage is TRBJ2-6; weak D call: TRBD1 (5 bases). Trimming stripped 9 bases from V and 0 bases from J, with 8 bases between. The CDR3 consists of 14 residues. Germline CDR1 reads KGHDR; CDR2 reads SFDVKD. The CDR3 sequence is CATLDSSGANVLTF. Here the CDR3 DNA reads TGTGCCACCCTAGACAGCTCTGGGGCCAACGTCCTGACTTTC.

This clonotype was seen many times. V usage is TRBV6-6 and J usage is TRBJ1-1, with 9 bases that match TRBD1. J gave up 2 bases and V 0 bases, and 10 bases lay outside the gene matches. The germline V gene has CDR1 MNHNY and CDR2 SVGAGI (reference sequence). The CDR3 contains 18 residues. The CDR3 loop is CASSYSVPGQGPNTEAFF. Here the CDR3 DNA reads TGTGCCAGCAGTTACTCTGTCCCGGGACAGGGTCCTAACACTGAAGCTTTCTTT.

In this sample, this clonotype turned up once. The rearrangement links TRBV19 to TRBJ2-1, with 10 bases lining up with TRBD2. The CDR3 length is 16 residues. Trimming removed 5 bases from V and 6 bases from J; junction bases left unmatched: 10. Germline-derived CDR1 and CDR2 are LNHDA and SQIVND (reference sequence). Written as DNA, the CDR3 is TGTGCCAGTAGTGATCTATGGACTAGCGGACCCAATGAGCAGTTCTTC. Protein product: CASSDLWTSGPNEQFF. Drawing the rest from reference TRBV19 and TRBJ2-1, the complete variable domain is DGGITQSPKYLFRKEGQNVTLSCEQNLNHDAMYWYRQDPGQGLRLIYYSQIVNDFQKGDIAEGYSVSREKKESFPLTVTSAQKNPTAFYLCASSDLWTSGPNEQFFGPGTRLTVL.

The chain uses TRBV19 and TRBJ1-1, with a possible D match to TRBD1 (6 bases). The germline V gene encodes CDR1 LNHDA and CDR2 SQIVND (reference sequence). This CDR3 has 15 amino acids. The germline V and J ends were trimmed by 1 base and 1 base, with 10 bases remaining between them. The CDR3 spells CASSIGQGTNTEAFF. As DNA, the CDR3 is TGTGCCAGTAGTATAGGTCAGGGGACGAACACTGAAGCTTTCTTT.

Only a few counts were recorded for this clonotype. The V and J genes are TRBV29-1 and TRBJ1-3; D is perhaps TRBD1 (6 bases). Trimming took 6 bases from V and 2 from J, leaving 8 bases between them. This CDR3 comprises 12 residues. CDR1 is SQVTM and CDR2 is ANQGSEA in the germline V gene. CDR3 sequence reads: CSVPGAGNTIYF. DNA of the CDR3: TGCAGCGTACCAGGGGCTGGAAACACCATATATTTT.